Listed here are 18 T cell receptor beta chains from one sample, sequenced in a study of cytomegalovirus exposure and HLA in healthy donors. Repertoires were generated with immunoSEQ multiplex PCR, while TCRdb's copy carries only in-frame clones and drops some. This table holds some 110,000 clones, about 91% found once. The sample comprised PBMCs. The origin of the receptors is a man between 18 and 29 years old in good health and CMV-seronegative.

J is TRBJ1-2 and V is TRBV5-4; tentative D call: TRBD1 (5 bases). V was clipped by 6 bases and J by 4 bases, with 16 bases between them. CDR3 length equals 14 residues. Germline assignment: CDR1 SGHNT and CDR2 YYREEE (reference sequence). The chain's CDR3 is CASKIGGRGYGYTF. The DNA of the CDR3 is TGTGCCAGCAAGATCGGGGGAAGGGGCTATGGCTACACCTTC.

The V and J genes are TRBV27 and TRBJ2-1, with a possible D match to TRBD1 (5 bases). V lost 4 bases to trimming and J lost 1 base, with 8 bases between them. CDR1 and CDR2 (germline): MNHEY, SMNVEV (reference sequence). The CDR3 totals 14 residues. The CDR3: CASSSGISYNEQFF. In DNA form, the CDR3 reads TGTGCCAGCAGTTCAGGGATATCCTACAATGAGCAGTTCTTC.

The chain uses TRBV30 and TRBJ1-5; D gene ambiguous. Per germline, CDR1 GTSNPN and CDR2 SVGIG (reference sequence). The CDR3 has 18 residues. V lost 0 bases and J 2 bases, leaving 20 bases between the germline ends. CDR3 in amino acids: CAWSVHRPRNIGNQPQHF. Written as DNA, the CDR3 is TGTGCCTGGAGTGTACATAGACCCAGGAATATAGGCAATCAGCCCCAGCATTTT.

The chain joins TRBV28 to TRBJ1-2; possible D gene TRBD1, 6 bases. CDR1 and CDR2 from the germline V gene are MDHEN and SYDVKM. The CDR3 length is 18 residues. Trimming took off 3 bases at V and 2 bases at J, with 22 bases between the two ends. This chain's CDR3 is CASSFIIQGPSSNYGYTF. The CDR3 bases are TGTGCCAGCAGTTTTATCATCCAGGGGCCCTCATCAAACTATGGCTACACCTTC.

This clone has just a few counts. DNA of the CDR3: TGTGCCAGCAGTCCCGGGACATTCTATGGCTACACCTTC. The encoded protein is CASSPGTFYGYTF. This chain joins TRBV28 and TRBJ1-2, with D maybe TRBD1 (6 bases). This CDR3 spans 13 amino acids. V was trimmed by 5 bases and J by 4 bases, leaving 11 bases between them. Germline V gene lookup returns CDR1 MDHEN and CDR2 SYDVKM.

This sequence joins TRBV28 and TRBJ2-7; the match to TRBD2 covers 7 bases. The V segment lost 6 bases and the J segment 3 bases; nucleotides outside the gene matches: 14. Per germline, CDR1 MDHEN and CDR2 SYDVKM. CDR3 length: 16 amino acids. CDR3 nucleotides: TGTGCCAGCAGACGAAAACAGACTAGCTCCAACTACGAGCAGTACTTC. Protein: CASRRKQTSSNYEQYF.

The gene calls are TRBV9 and TRBJ1-5, with D possibly being TRBD1 (5 bases). This CDR3 has 12 amino acids. Looked up from germline, CDR1 is SGDLS and CDR2 is YYNGEE. Trimming left V 10 bases short and J 5 bases short, with 13 bases between. The CDR3 bases are TGTGCCCCAGGGTATAGGGATCAGCCCCAGCATTTT. It specifies CAPGYRDQPQHF. Complete variable domain (other parts from reference TRBV9 and TRBJ1-5): DSGVTQTPKHLITATGQRVTLRCSPRSGDLSVYWYQQSLDQGLQFLIQYYNGEERAKGNILERFSAQQFPDLHSELNLSSLELGDSALYFCAPGYRDQPQHFGDGTRLSIL.

V gene TRBV9 combines with J gene TRBJ2-7; TRBD1 matches 8 bases. The CDR3 length is 13 residues. The V gene end was trimmed by 3 bases and the J gene end by 6 bases; junction bases not matched to a gene: 5. Per the germline V gene, CDR1 is SGDLS and CDR2 is YYNGEE. The CDR3 nucleotides are TGTGCCAGCAGCGCCTGGGACAGGCGCGAGCAGTACTTC. It codes for CASSAWDRREQYF.

The chain recombines TRBV2 with TRBJ1-3; the D gene is possibly TRBD1 (5 bases). Deletions cut 4 bases from V and 2 bases from J, with 9 bases between. Germline loops: CDR1 SNHLY, CDR2 FYNNEI. This CDR3 is 14 amino acids long. CDR3 protein: CASSGGRTGNTIYF. The CDR3 DNA reads TGTGCCAGCAGTGGGGGCAGGACTGGAAACACCATATATTTT.

The genes are TRBV5-1 and TRBJ2-1; the match to TRBD2 covers 10 bases. CDR1 is SGHRS and CDR2 is YFSETQ in the germline V gene. CDR3 length equals 15 residues. V lost 0 bases to trimming and J lost 4 bases; unmatched junction nucleotides: 1. The CDR3 DNA reads as TGCGCCAGCAGCTTGGGGACTAGCGGATACAATGAGCAGTTCTTC. This codes for CASSLGTSGYNEQFF.

The CDR3: CASSLVTGTWGEFF. The CDR3 nucleotides are TGTGCCAGCAGCTTAGTGACCGGGACCTGGGGGGAGTTCTTC. This chain uses TRBV7-9 with TRBJ2-1; possible D gene TRBD2, 6 bases. This CDR3 contains 14 residues. Germline assignment: CDR1 SEHNR and CDR2 FQNEAQ (reference sequence). V dropped 1 base and J dropped 14 bases, with 18 bases sitting between them.

V and J are TRBV7-2 and TRBJ1-6, with 7 bases lining up with TRBD1. CDR1 and CDR2 from the germline V gene are SGHTA and FQGNSA. V trimming: 5 bases; J trimming: 12 bases; junction bases outside the gene matches: 7. The CDR3 covers 13 residues. CDR3 protein: CASSQTGERPLHF. CDR3 in DNA: TGTGCCAGCAGCCAAACAGGGGAGAGACCCCTCCACTTT.

The CDR3 DNA reads as TGTGCCAGCAGCTCCCACAGGGGAGAAGAGACTGAAGCTTTCTTT. As protein: CASSSHRGEETEAFF. This sequence joins TRBV11-3 and TRBJ1-1; 7 bases are shared with TRBD1. The J segment lost 5 bases and the V segment lost 4 bases, leaving 10 bases of the junction unmatched. The CDR3 is 15 residues long. Germline V gene lookup returns CDR1 SGHNT and CDR2 YENEEA.

The chain links TRBV5-1 to TRBJ2-1, with 8 bases lining up with TRBD2. Germline V gene lookup returns CDR1 SGHRS and CDR2 YFSETQ. The CDR3 has 13 residues. The trim removed 2 bases at V and 5 bases at J, leaving 0 bases unmatched. For the CDR3, the DNA is TGCGCCAGCAGCTTTAGCGGGGACAATGAGCAGTTCTTC. It codes for CASSFSGDNEQFF. The full variable domain, rest sourced from reference TRBV5-1 and TRBJ2-1, is KAGVTQTPRYLIKTRGQQVTLSCSPISGHRSVSWYQQTPGQGLQFLFEYFSETQRNKGNFPGRFSGRQFSNSRSEMNVSTLELGDSALYLCASSFSGDNEQFFGPGTRLTVL.

The chain links TRBV7-9 to TRBJ1-6; 8 bases are shared with TRBD1. V dropped 4 bases and J dropped 5; count of bases not matched to a gene: 4. The germline CDR1 and CDR2 sequences are SEHNR and FQNEAQ (reference sequence). The CDR3 runs to 15 residues. CDR3 DNA sequence: TGTGCCAGCAGCTCACCGGGACAGGATAATTCACCCCTCCACTTT. Translation gives CASSSPGQDNSPLHF.

This clone was seen repeatedly, ten times or more. The chain has TRBV15 and TRBJ1-4; a possible D gene is TRBD1 (5 bases). The CDR3 sequence is 18 residues long. V was pared by 0 bases and J by 1 base, with 15 bases between. Germline CDR1 and CDR2: LNHNV and YYDKDF (reference sequence). The CDR3 is CATSRDLPGRVTNEKLFF. The CDR3 DNA reads TGTGCCACCAGCAGAGACCTGCCTGGCAGGGTAACTAATGAAAAACTGTTTTTT.

The gene calls are TRBV7-9 and TRBJ2-2; 9 bases are shared with TRBD2. The CDR3 is 15 residues long. V was clipped by 4 bases and J by 6 bases; unmatched bases: 6. The germline gives CDR1 SEHNR, CDR2 FQNEAQ (reference sequence). The CDR3 reads CASSSNAGGPGELFF. The CDR3 region has the DNA TGTGCCAGCAGCTCCAATGCGGGAGGGCCCGGGGAGCTGTTTTTT.

The chain links TRBV4-3 to TRBJ1-1, with no clear D. The CDR3 sequence is 15 residues long. Germline values: CDR1 LGHNA, CDR2 YSLEER. V lost 4 bases and J lost 1, with 13 bases in between. The CDR3: CASSPGSRQNTEAFF. CDR3 coding DNA: TGCGCCAGCAGCCCCGGCAGCAGGCAGAACACTGAAGCTTTCTTT.